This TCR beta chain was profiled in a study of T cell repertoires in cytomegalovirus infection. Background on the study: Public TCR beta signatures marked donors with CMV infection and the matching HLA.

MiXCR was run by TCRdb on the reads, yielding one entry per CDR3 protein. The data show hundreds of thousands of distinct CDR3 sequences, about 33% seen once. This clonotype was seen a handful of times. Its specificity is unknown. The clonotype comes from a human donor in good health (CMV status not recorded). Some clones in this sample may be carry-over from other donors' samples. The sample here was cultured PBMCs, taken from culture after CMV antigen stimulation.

CDR3 sequence (DNA): TGTGCCAGCAGATTTTCAGGGGAGCAGTTCTTC. Encoded protein: CASRFSGEQFF. The V and J genes are TRBV6-1 and TRBJ2-1, with a tentative D call TRBD1 (5 bases). The germline V gene has CDR1 MNHNS and CDR2 SASEGT. The CDR3 consists of 11 residues. V was trimmed by 6 bases and J by 10 bases, leaving 10 bases between them.